This T cell receptor (beta chain) is drawn from a study of shared T cell receptors in the human thymus. With 5 bases removed from V and 4 bases from J, the gap between germline ends came to 6 bases. Germline CDR1 and CDR2: SGDLS and YYNGEE. This CDR3 region has 11 residues. The repertoire was sequenced with immunoSEQ multiplex PCR; TCRdb's copy has only in-frame clones and lacks some. The sample has over 650,000 clones, around 87% seen once; the top ten hold roughly 0.0089%. The data also belong to a second study, concerning human thymus T cells. That report adds: Related work showed strongly overlapping thymic repertoires across unrelated individuals.

Sequencing was carried out using thymocytes. The genes are TRBV9 and TRBJ1-2; D not resolved. The source is a boy younger than two with a congenital heart defect. In nucleotides, the CDR3 is TGTGCCAGCAGGAGTTTCTATGGCTACACCTTC. It yields the protein CASRSFYGYTF.